The next 32 T cell receptor beta chains were all read from a single sample in a study of shared clonotypes between healthy human individuals. The table came from immunoSEQ multiplex PCR; TCRdb's copy has only in-frame clones and leaves some out. The sample records 980,000 or so clones, approximately 80% being singletons. The sample taken for sequencing was memory CD4+ T cells sorted from blood. Subset denoted: CD45RA-negative fraction. Source of these receptors: a man aged 18 to 30 in good health.

V and J are TRBV10-3 and TRBJ1-2; D not certain. Trimming shortened V by 0 bases and J by 5 bases, and 16 bases separated the two germline ends. The CDR3 spans 16 residues. CDR1 ENHRY and CDR2 SYGVKD come from the germline V gene. The CDR3: CAISESSNRIYYGYTF. The CDR3 DNA reads as TGTGCCATCAGTGAGTCGTCGAATCGAATTTATTATGGCTACACCTTC.

This sequence joins TRBV6-5 and TRBJ1-1; no clear D gene. Trimming took off 8 bases at V and 7 bases at J, with 11 bases between the two ends. Germline-derived CDR1 and CDR2 are MNHEY and SVGAGI. The CDR3 is 11 residues long. CDR3 coding DNA: TGTGCCAGCCGGGGAAGATTTGAAGCTTTCTTT. Amino acid sequence: CASRGRFEAFF.

This clone was detected only a few times. The J gene is TRBJ2-2, the V gene TRBV7-9, with no clear D. Per the germline V gene, CDR1 is SEHNR and CDR2 is FQNEAQ (reference sequence). CDR3 length: 10 amino acids. V was shortened by 6 bases and J by 5 bases, with 1 base between the two germline ends. CDR3 loop: CASRTGELFF. CDR3 DNA sequence: TGTGCCAGCAGAACCGGGGAGCTGTTTTTT. The full variable domain, with the rest looked up from reference TRBV7-9 and TRBJ2-2, is DTGVSQNPRHKITKRGQNVTFRCDPISEHNRLYWYRQTLGQGPEFLTYFQNEAQLEKSRLLSDRFSAERPKGSFSTLEIQRTEQGDSAMYLCASRTGELFFGEGSRLTVL.

This chain links TRBV7-2 with TRBJ2-1; 7 nucleotides align to TRBD2. The CDR3 contains 16 residues. CDR1 is SGHTA and CDR2 is FQGNSA in the germline V gene. After removal of 1 base from V and 7 bases from J, the junction contained 10 bases not matched to a gene. The CDR3: CASSLGPAGAGNEQFF. The CDR3 nucleotides are TGTGCCAGCAGCTTAGGTCCGGCGGGAGCAGGGAATGAGCAGTTCTTC.

This sequence joins TRBV9 and TRBJ2-3; perhaps TRBD1 as D (6 bases). Germline loops: CDR1 SGDLS, CDR2 YYNGEE. The CDR3 sequence is 14 residues long. The V gene lost 5 bases and the J gene lost 0 bases, with 10 bases spanning the gap. Here the CDR3 DNA reads TGTGCCAGCAGTACAGGGCATAGCACAGATACGCAGTATTTT. Translating it yields CASSTGHSTDTQYF.

This rearrangement joins TRBV13 to TRBJ2-7, with 13 bases that match TRBD2. Looked up from germline, CDR1 is PRHDT and CDR2 is FYEKMQ (reference sequence). V lost 5 bases, J lost 1 base, and 8 bases stayed unmatched. There are 17 residues in the CDR3. For the CDR3, the DNA is TGTGCCAGCAGCCCCCCCCTGACTAGCGGGAGGTCCTACGAGCAGTACTTC. Its translation is CASSPPLTSGRSYEQYF.

This clone was counted a single time. The rearrangement uses TRBV7-2 and TRBJ1-6; 7 bases fit TRBD1. Germline loops: CDR1 SGHTA, CDR2 FQGNSA. This CDR3 has 14 residues. V shed 6 bases and J 6 bases; nucleotides not matched to a gene: 5. The CDR3 DNA sequence: TGTGCCAGCAGACCGGGACAGATTAATTCACCCCTCCACTTT. Its translation is CASRPGQINSPLHF.

This clone appeared a few times. V gene TRBV6-1 combines with J gene TRBJ2-7; possibly TRBD1 for D (7 bases). Trimming cost V 3 bases and J 6 bases, with 15 bases left between them. The length of the CDR3 is 14 residues. CDR1 is MNHNS, CDR2 SASEGT, per germline. Written as DNA, the CDR3 is TGTGCCAGCAGTGACAGGGGGGTCGGGTCCGAGCAGTACTTC. It is translated as CASSDRGVGSEQYF.

The chain joins TRBV9 to TRBJ1-5; the D gene is possibly TRBD1 (6 bases). The V gene's germline CDR1 is SGDLS and CDR2 YYNGEE. This CDR3 is 17 amino acids long. The V end lost 4 bases, the J end lost 4 bases, and 21 bases lay between the germline ends. The CDR3 coding sequence is TGTGCCAGCAGCCCGGGGGACACCTACCTCGGGAATCAGCCCCAGCATTTT. Translation: CASSPGDTYLGNQPQHF.

The chain links TRBV5-6 to TRBJ2-3; D not certain. Germline CDR1 and CDR2: SGHDT and YYEEEE. The V end lost 0 bases, the J end lost 5 bases, and 7 bases lay between the germline ends. The CDR3 is 13 amino acids. The CDR3 DNA follows: TGTGCCAGCAGCTTGGAGGTAGGAGATACGCAGTATTTT. Its translation: CASSLEVGDTQYF.

This clone was detected only once. V is TRBV5-1 and J is TRBJ2-1; D may be TRBD2 (5 bases). The CDR3 is 14 amino acids. V was shortened by 0 bases and J by 9 bases, with 13 bases between the two germline ends. The germline V gene encodes CDR1 SGHRS and CDR2 YFSETQ. The CDR3 sequence: CASSLEPSYGEQFF. CDR3 DNA: TGCGCCAGCAGCTTGGAACCTAGCTACGGTGAGCAGTTCTTC.

The chain joins TRBV11-2 to TRBJ1-5, with no clear D. The CDR3 loop spans 13 amino acids. V was trimmed by 5 bases and J by 4 bases, leaving 9 bases between them. Looked up from germline, CDR1 is SGHAT and CDR2 is FQNNGV. The CDR3 loop is CASSMGGNQPQHF. CDR3 coding DNA: TGTGCCAGCAGCATGGGAGGTAATCAGCCCCAGCATTTT.

As concerns this clone: Just one base apart from a much larger clone, this may be a read error. This CDR3 is also generated by other DNA sequences in the sample. The chain carries TRBV5-4 and TRBJ2-5, with no clear D. The V gene lost 2 bases and the J gene lost 2 bases, with 7 bases spanning the gap. The CDR3 runs 13 residues. Germline lookup yields CDR1 SGHNT and CDR2 YYREEE (reference sequence). As DNA, the CDR3 is TGTGCCAGCAGCTTAGGATTACAAGAGACCCAGTACTTC. Encoded protein: CASSLGLQETQYF.

The chain has TRBV6-1 and TRBJ1-4; 8 positions agree with TRBD1. The V segment lost 7 bases and the J segment 6 bases; nucleotides outside the gene matches: 7. Germline loops: CDR1 MNHNS, CDR2 SASEGT. CDR3 length: 14 amino acids. The CDR3 DNA reads TGTGCCAGCACCCGGACAGGGAATTATGAAAAACTGTTTTTT. It codes for CASTRTGNYEKLFF.

This chain joins TRBV30 and TRBJ2-5; 8 bases fit TRBD2. Germline CDR1 is GTSNPN and CDR2 is SVGIG (reference sequence). This CDR3 region has 15 residues. J was trimmed by 5 bases and V by 0 bases; bases with no gene match: 8. This chain's CDR3 is CAWSVTSGTKETQYF. In DNA form, the CDR3 reads TGTGCCTGGAGTGTTACTAGCGGCACCAAGGAGACCCAGTACTTC.

The V and J genes are TRBV19 and TRBJ1-6; tentative D call: TRBD1 (5 bases). The CDR3 totals 13 residues. CDR1 is LNHDA and CDR2 is SQIVND in the germline V gene (reference sequence). V was clipped by 5 bases and J by 10 bases, with 12 bases between them. The CDR3, as DNA: TGTGCCAGTAGTCTCGGACACGAATCACCCCTCCACTTT. Protein: CASSLGHESPLHF. The full variable domain, rest sourced from reference TRBV19 and TRBJ1-6, is DGGITQSPKYLFRKEGQNVTLSCEQNLNHDAMYWYRQDPGQGLRLIYYSQIVNDFQKGDIAEGYSVSREKKESFPLTVTSAQKNPTAFYLCASSLGHESPLHFGNGTRLTVT.

The chain carries TRBV7-9 and TRBJ1-1; 7 bases agree with TRBD1. Germline-derived CDR1 and CDR2 are SEHNR and FQNEAQ (reference sequence). J was trimmed by 5 bases and V by 4 bases; bases with no gene match: 10. The CDR3 consists of 15 residues. This CDR3 reads CASSYSTGVGTEAFF. As DNA, the CDR3 is TGTGCCAGCAGCTATTCCACAGGGGTGGGGACTGAAGCTTTCTTT. Full variable domain (outside the CDR3, taken from reference TRBV7-9 and TRBJ1-1): DTGVSQNPRHKITKRGQNVTFRCDPISEHNRLYWYRQTLGQGPEFLTYFQNEAQLEKSRLLSDRFSAERPKGSFSTLEIQRTEQGDSAMYLCASSYSTGVGTEAFFGQGTRLTVV.

The count of this clone is one. The genes are TRBV7-2 and TRBJ1-2, with 11 positions matching TRBD1. CDR1 is SGHTA and CDR2 is FQGNSA in the germline V gene. J was trimmed by 4 bases and V by 4 bases; bases with no gene match: 5. The CDR3 sequence is 15 residues long. The CDR3 DNA follows: TGTGCCAGCAGCTCGGACAGGGGGCAGGTCTATGGCTACACCTTC. This sequence encodes CASSSDRGQVYGYTF.

The chain links TRBV9 to TRBJ2-7; D gene uncertain. The CDR3 sequence is 19 residues long. V lost 4 bases and J lost 0, with 26 bases in between. CDR1 SGDLS and CDR2 YYNGEE come from the germline V gene. CDR3 region: CASSSFLRARSGASYEQYF. In DNA, the CDR3 is TGTGCCAGCAGCTCCTTCTTAAGGGCGAGATCAGGAGCCTCCTACGAGCAGTACTTC. Complete variable domain (other parts from reference TRBV9 and TRBJ2-7): DSGVTQTPKHLITATGQRVTLRCSPRSGDLSVYWYQQSLDQGLQFLIQYYNGEERAKGNILERFSAQQFPDLHSELNLSSLELGDSALYFCASSSFLRARSGASYEQYFGPGTRLTVT.

V gene TRBV7-2 combines with J gene TRBJ2-7; 8 bases align to TRBD2. The trim removed 1 base at V and 0 bases at J, leaving 2 bases unmatched. This CDR3 region has 15 residues. Germline V gene lookup returns CDR1 SGHTA and CDR2 FQGNSA. The CDR3 loop reads CASSLDAGGSYEQYF. The CDR3 bases are TGTGCCAGCAGCTTAGACGCGGGGGGCTCCTACGAGCAGTACTTC.

The rearrangement joins TRBV6-6 to TRBJ2-5; D gene uncertain. The CDR3 contains 14 residues. V lost 6 bases and J 1 base, leaving 12 bases between the germline ends. The V gene's germline CDR1 is MNHNY and CDR2 SVGAGI (reference sequence). The CDR3 region is CASRGRTPQETQYF. CDR3 bases: TGTGCCAGCAGGGGCAGGACCCCCCAAGAGACCCAGTACTTC.

The genes are TRBV11-2 and TRBJ2-5; D might be TRBD1 (6 bases). Trimming pared 2 bases from V and 3 bases from J, leaving 16 bases between. The CDR3 length is 16 residues. The germline V gene has CDR1 SGHAT and CDR2 FQNNGV. As DNA, the CDR3 is TGTGCCAGCAGCTTATCGCTGGTGGCAGGGGAAGAGACCCAGTACTTC. Its translation is CASSLSLVAGEETQYF. Full variable domain (outside the CDR3, taken from reference TRBV11-2 and TRBJ2-5): EAGVAQSPRYKIIEKRQSVAFWCNPISGHATLYWYQQILGQGPKLLIQFQNNGVVDDSQLPKDRFSAERLKGVDSTLKIQPAKLEDSAVYLCASSLSLVAGEETQYFGPGTRLLVL.

The rearrangement links TRBV5-6 to TRBJ1-4; D gene uncertain. With 3 bases removed from V and 7 bases from J, the gap between germline ends came to 19 bases. The germline V gene encodes CDR1 SGHDT and CDR2 YYEEEE. There are 16 residues in the CDR3. The CDR3 nucleotides are TGTGCCAGCAGCTACCTCGGACCAGCGGAGGGTGAAAAACTGTTTTTT. Its protein product is CASSYLGPAEGEKLFF.

Comment on this clone: The conserved closing phenylalanine or tryptophan is absent in this CDR3, likely reflecting a read error. The limits of the CDR3 on the DNA are not certain, so only TCRdb's listed CDR3 is given. V gene TRBV11-3 combines with J gene TRBJ1-4. CDR1 is SGHNT, CDR2 YENEEA, per germline. The CDR3 region is 13 residues in length, termini included. This CDR3 reads CASSFSKGGPTTA.

V and J are TRBV11-2 and TRBJ2-2; D gene ambiguous. Germline assignment: CDR1 SGHAT and CDR2 FQNNGV. The CDR3 covers 14 residues. Trimming removed 5 bases at V and 4 bases at J, with 11 bases between. Written as DNA, the CDR3 is TGTGCCAGCAGCCCCACGGTGTCCACCGGGGAGCTGTTTTTT. Translating it yields CASSPTVSTGELFF.

The rearrangement uses TRBV7-9 and TRBJ2-5, with TRBD1 matching 9 bases. This CDR3 has 17 residues. V lost 0 bases, J lost 4 bases, and 9 bases stayed unmatched. Germline-derived CDR1 and CDR2 are SEHNR and FQNEAQ (reference sequence). The DNA for the CDR3 is TGTGCCAGCAGCTTAGCCCCGGGACAGGGAGTAGGAGAGACCCAGTACTTC. Translating it yields CASSLAPGQGVGETQYF.

Only a few counts were recorded for this clone. This sequence joins TRBV2 and TRBJ1-4; D ambiguous. Germline V gene sequence: CDR1 SNHLY, CDR2 FYNNEI. CDR3 length: 14 residues. V lost 9 bases and J lost 0, with 11 bases in between. CDR3 in amino acids: CARLDPATNEKLFF. The CDR3 DNA reads TGTGCCAGGCTTGACCCTGCAACTAATGAAAAACTGTTTTTT.

The chain joins TRBV29-1 to TRBJ1-5; D is possibly TRBD1 (5 bases). Trimming left V 6 bases short and J 0 bases short, with 12 bases between. The V gene's germline CDR1 is SQVTM and CDR2 ANQGSEA. CDR3 length equals 14 residues. This CDR3 is CSVILTDSNQPQHF. The CDR3 DNA follows: TGCAGCGTCATACTGACAGATAGCAATCAGCCCCAGCATTTT.

This clone has only a few counts. J is TRBJ1-6 and V is TRBV6-6; D is unclear. This CDR3 spans 13 amino acids. Germline CDR1 is MNHNY and CDR2 is SVGAGI (reference sequence). The V and J ends lost 2 bases and 10 bases respectively, with 9 bases between them. The CDR3 DNA reads as TGTGCCAGCAGTTACGGCGGTAGATCACCCCTCCACTTT. Protein sequence: CASSYGGRSPLHF.

The chain recombines TRBV5-1 with TRBJ2-1, with D tentatively TRBD1 (5 bases). Trimming left V 1 base short and J 10 bases short, with 9 bases between. Germline loops: CDR1 SGHRS, CDR2 YFSETQ. The CDR3 is 12 amino acids. The CDR3 DNA reads as TGCGCCAGCAGCTTGAAAGGGGCAGAGCAGTTCTTC. Translation gives CASSLKGAEQFF.

This clone has only one observation. This CDR3 is also generated by other DNA sequences in the sample. The V call is TRBV5-1, the J call TRBJ2-7; TRBD2 matches at 7 bases. Per germline, CDR1 SGHRS and CDR2 YFSETQ. This CDR3 region has 15 residues. V was clipped by 2 bases and J by 0 bases; unmatched bases: 5. The CDR3, as DNA: TGCGCCAGCAGCTTACGAGGCGGGGGCTCCTACGAGCAGTACTTC. This encodes CASSLRGGGSYEQYF.

The gene calls are TRBV11-1 and TRBJ2-7, with TRBD2 identical over 7 bases. With V trimmed by 1 base and J by 1 base, 10 bases remained unmatched. This CDR3 has 17 residues. The germline V gene has CDR1 SGHAT and CDR2 FQDESV (reference sequence). The CDR3 DNA follows: TGTGCCAGCAGCTTAGGTAGAGAAGCGGGAACATCCTACGAGCAGTACTTC. Protein product: CASSLGREAGTSYEQYF.